The text below deals with one TCR beta chain. Its antigen is as yet unknown. Profiling relied on immunoSEQ multiplex PCR, and the TCRdb table lists in-frame clones only, not all of them. Of about 90,000 clones in the sample, over 75% were seen once. The sample belongs to a study of identifying expanded T cells in peripheral blood. General study points: Over around two and four weeks, about 15 and 18 clones changed, versus around 1.3 between replicates.

The CDR3 is 15 residues long. CDR1 is KGHSH and CDR2 is LQKENI in the germline V gene. V shed 1 base and J 5 bases; nucleotides not matched to a gene: 7. What was sequenced was blood. V usage is TRBV18 and J usage is TRBJ1-1, with 7 bases matching TRBD1. The TCR was taken from a person between 18 and 75 years old in good health. The CDR3 sequence: CASSPRRQGGTEAFF. In nucleotides, the CDR3 is TGTGCCAGCTCACCACGCCGCCAGGGGGGAACTGAAGCTTTCTTT.